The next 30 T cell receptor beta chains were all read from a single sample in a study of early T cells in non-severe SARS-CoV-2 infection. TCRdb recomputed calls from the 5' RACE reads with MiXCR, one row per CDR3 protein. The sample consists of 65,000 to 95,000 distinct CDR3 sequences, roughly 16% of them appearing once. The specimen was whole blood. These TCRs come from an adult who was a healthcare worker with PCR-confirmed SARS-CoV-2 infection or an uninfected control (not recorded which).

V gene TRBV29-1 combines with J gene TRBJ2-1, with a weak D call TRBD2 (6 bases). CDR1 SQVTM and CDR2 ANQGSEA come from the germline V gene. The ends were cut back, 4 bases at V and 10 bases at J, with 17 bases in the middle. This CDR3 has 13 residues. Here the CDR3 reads CSVARDSGEEQFF. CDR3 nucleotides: TGCAGCGTTGCTCGGGACTCCGGGGAGGAGCAGTTCTTC.

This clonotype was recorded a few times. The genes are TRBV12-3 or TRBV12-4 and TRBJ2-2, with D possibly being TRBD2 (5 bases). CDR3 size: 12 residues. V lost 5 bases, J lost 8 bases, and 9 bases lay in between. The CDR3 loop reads CASSLPGGELFF. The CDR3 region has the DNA TGTGCCAGCAGTCTCCCGGGGGGGGAGCTGTTTTTT.

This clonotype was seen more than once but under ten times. The CDR3, as DNA: TGTGCCAGCAGTTTTTTCGGGACAGGGGGCTACACCGGGGAGCTGTTTTTT. This encodes CASSFFGTGGYTGELFF. This chain connects TRBV28 to TRBJ2-2, with 12 bases matching TRBD1. This CDR3 is 17 amino acids long. Trimming removed 3 bases from V and 3 bases from J; junction bases left unmatched: 5. Germline values: CDR1 MDHEN, CDR2 SYDVKM.

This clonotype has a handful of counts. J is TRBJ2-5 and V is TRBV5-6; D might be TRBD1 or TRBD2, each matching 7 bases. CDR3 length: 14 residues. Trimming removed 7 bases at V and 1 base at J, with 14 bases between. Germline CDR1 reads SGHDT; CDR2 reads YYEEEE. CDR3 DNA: TGTGCCAGCGGCCCAGGGGGGGCCCAAGAGACCCAGTACTTC. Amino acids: CASGPGGAQETQYF.

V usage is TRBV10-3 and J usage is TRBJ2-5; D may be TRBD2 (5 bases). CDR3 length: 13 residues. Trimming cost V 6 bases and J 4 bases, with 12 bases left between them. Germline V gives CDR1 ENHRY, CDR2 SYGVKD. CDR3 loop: CAIRMLASETQYF. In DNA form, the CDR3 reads TGTGCCATCAGAATGCTAGCTTCAGAGACCCAGTACTTC.

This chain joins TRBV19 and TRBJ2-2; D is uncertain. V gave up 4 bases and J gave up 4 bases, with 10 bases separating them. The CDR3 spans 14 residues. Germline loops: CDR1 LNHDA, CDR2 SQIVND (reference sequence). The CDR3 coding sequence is TGTGCCAGTAGTACCCAACAGCGCACCGGGGAGCTGTTTTTT. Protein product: CASSTQQRTGELFF.

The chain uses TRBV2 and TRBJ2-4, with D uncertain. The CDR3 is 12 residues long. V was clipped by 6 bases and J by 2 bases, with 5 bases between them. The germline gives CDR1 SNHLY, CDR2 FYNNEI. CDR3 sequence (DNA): TGTGCCAGCAGGGTCACCAAAAACATTCAGTACTTC. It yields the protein CASRVTKNIQYF. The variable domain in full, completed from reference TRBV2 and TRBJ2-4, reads EPEVTQTPSHQVTQMGQEVILRCVPISNHLYFYWYRQILGQKVEFLVSFYNNEISEKSEIFDDQFSVERPDGSNFTLKIRSTKLEDSAMYFCASRVTKNIQYFGAGTRLSVL.

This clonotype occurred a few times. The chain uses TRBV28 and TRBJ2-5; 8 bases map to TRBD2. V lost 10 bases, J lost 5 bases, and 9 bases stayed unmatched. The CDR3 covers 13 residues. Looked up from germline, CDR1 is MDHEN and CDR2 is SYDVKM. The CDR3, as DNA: TGTGCCACCGATCGGGGGGGCCAGGAGACCCAGTACTTC. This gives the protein CATDRGGQETQYF.

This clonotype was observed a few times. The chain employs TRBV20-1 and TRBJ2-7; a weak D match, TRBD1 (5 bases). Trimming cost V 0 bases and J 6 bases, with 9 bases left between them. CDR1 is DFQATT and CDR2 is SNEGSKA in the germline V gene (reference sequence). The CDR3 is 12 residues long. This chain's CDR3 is CSAREGRAEQYF. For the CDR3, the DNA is TGCAGTGCTAGAGAAGGCAGGGCCGAGCAGTACTTC.

CDR3 residues: CASSQDPSGRNEQFF. CDR3 bases: TGTGCCAGCAGCCAAGATCCTAGCGGGAGGAATGAGCAGTTCTTC. The V gene is TRBV14, the J gene TRBJ2-1; TRBD2 matches 11 bases. CDR3 length: 15 amino acids. In germline, CDR1 is SGHDN, CDR2 FVKESK. The trim removed 0 bases at V and 7 bases at J, leaving 2 bases unmatched.

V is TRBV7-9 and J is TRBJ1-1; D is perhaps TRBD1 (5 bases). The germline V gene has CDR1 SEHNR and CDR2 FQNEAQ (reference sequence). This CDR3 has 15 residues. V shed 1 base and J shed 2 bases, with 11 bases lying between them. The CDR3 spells CASSLVGRGNTEAFF. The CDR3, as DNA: TGTGCCAGCAGCTTAGTGGGACGCGGCAACACTGAAGCTTTCTTT.

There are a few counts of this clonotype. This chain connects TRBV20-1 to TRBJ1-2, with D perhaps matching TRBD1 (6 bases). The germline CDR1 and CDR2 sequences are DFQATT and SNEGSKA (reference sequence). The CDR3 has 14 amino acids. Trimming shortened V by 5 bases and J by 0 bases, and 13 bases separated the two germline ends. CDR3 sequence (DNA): TGCAGTGCTCCAACAGGGAAAACTAACTATGGCTACACCTTC. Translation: CSAPTGKTNYGYTF.

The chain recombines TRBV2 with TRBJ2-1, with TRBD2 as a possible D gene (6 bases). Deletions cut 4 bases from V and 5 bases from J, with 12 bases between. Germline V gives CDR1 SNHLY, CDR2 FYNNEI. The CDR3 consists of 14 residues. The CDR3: CASSVWGLNNEQFF. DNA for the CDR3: TGTGCCAGCAGTGTGTGGGGACTTAACAATGAGCAGTTCTTC.

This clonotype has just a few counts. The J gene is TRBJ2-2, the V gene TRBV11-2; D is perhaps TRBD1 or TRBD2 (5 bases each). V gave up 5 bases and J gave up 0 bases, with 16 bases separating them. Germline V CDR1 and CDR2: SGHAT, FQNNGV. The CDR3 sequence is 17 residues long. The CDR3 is CASSPGGWAANTGELFF. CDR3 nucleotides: TGTGCCAGCAGCCCTGGGGGTTGGGCGGCGAACACCGGGGAGCTGTTTTTT. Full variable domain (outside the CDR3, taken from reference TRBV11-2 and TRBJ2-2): EAGVAQSPRYKIIEKRQSVAFWCNPISGHATLYWYQQILGQGPKLLIQFQNNGVVDDSQLPKDRFSAERLKGVDSTLKIQPAKLEDSAVYLCASSPGGWAANTGELFFGEGSRLTVL.

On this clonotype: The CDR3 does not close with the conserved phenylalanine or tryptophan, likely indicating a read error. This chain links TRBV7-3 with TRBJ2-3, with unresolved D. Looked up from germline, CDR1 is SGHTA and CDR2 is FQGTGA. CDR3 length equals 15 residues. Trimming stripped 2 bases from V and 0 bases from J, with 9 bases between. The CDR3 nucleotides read TGTGCCAGCAGCTTAGTGGCGGCGAGCACAGATACGCAGTATCTT. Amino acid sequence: CASSLVAASTDTQYL.

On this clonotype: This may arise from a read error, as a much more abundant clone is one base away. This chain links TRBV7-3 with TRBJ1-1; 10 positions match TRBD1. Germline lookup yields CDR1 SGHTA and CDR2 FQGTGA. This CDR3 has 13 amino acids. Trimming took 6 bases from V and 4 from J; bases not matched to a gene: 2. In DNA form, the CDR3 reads TGTGCCAGCAGTCGACAGGGGGCCACTGAAGCTTTCTTT. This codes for CASSRQGATEAFF. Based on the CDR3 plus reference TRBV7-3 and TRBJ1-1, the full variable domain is GAGVSQTPSNKVTEKGKYVELRCDPISGHTALYWYRQSLGQGPEFLIYFQGTGAADDSGLPNDRFFAVRPEGSVSTLKIQRTERGDSAVYLCASSRQGATEAFFGQGTRLTVV.

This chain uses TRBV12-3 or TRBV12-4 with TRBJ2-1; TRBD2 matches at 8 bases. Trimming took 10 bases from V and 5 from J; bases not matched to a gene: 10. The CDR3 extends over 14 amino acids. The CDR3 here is CATSPGLGNNEQFF. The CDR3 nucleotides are TGTGCCACCTCGCCGGGACTAGGGAACAATGAGCAGTTCTTC.

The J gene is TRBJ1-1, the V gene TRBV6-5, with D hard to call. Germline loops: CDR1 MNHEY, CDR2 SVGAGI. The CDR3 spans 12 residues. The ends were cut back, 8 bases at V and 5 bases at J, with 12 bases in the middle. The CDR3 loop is CASCWGGTEAFF. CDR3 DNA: TGTGCCAGCTGCTGGGGAGGTACTGAAGCTTTCTTT.

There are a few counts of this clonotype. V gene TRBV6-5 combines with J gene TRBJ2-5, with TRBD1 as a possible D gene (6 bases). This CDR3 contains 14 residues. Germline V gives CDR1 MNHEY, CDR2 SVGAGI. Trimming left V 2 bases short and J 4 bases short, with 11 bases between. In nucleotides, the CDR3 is TGTGCCAGCAGTTACCGGGGACATCGAGAGACCCAGTACTTC. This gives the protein CASSYRGHRETQYF.

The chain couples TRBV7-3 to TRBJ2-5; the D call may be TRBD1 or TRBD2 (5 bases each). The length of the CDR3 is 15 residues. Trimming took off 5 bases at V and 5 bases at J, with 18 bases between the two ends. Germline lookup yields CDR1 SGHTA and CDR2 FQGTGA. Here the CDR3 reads CASSLDYGAGETQYF. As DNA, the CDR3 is TGTGCCAGCAGCCTCGATTACGGGGCCGGGGAGACCCAGTACTTC.

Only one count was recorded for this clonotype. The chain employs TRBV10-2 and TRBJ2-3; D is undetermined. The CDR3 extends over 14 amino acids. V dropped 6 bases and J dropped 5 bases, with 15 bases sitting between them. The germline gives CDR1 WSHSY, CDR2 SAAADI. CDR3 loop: CASSPGWKGDTQYF. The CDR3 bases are TGCGCCAGCAGCCCGGGTTGGAAGGGAGATACGCAGTATTTT.

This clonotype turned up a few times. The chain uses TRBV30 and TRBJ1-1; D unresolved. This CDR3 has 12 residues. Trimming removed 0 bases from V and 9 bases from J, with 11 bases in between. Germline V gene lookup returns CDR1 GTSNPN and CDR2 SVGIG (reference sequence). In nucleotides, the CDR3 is TGTGCCTGGAGTGTATTAGCCGCTCAAGCTTTCTTT. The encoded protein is CAWSVLAAQAFF.

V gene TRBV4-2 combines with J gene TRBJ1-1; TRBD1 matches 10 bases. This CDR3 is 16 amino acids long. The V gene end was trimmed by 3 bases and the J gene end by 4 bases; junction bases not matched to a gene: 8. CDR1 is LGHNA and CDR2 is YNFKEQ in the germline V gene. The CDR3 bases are TGTGCCAGCAGCCAGCCGGGACAGGGGCGAGGCACTGAAGCTTTCTTT. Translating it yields CASSQPGQGRGTEAFF.

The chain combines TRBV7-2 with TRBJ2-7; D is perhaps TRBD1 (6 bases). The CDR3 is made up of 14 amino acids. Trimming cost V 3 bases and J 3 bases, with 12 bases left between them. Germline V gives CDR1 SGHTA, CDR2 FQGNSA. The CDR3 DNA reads TGTGCCAGCAGCTTCACAGGGTCGGTCTACGAGCAGTACTTC. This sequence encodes CASSFTGSVYEQYF. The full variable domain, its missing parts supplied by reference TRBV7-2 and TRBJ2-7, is GAGVSQSPSNKVTEKGKDVELRCDPISGHTALYWYRQSLGQGLEFLIYFQGNSAPDKSGLPSDRFSAERTGGSVSTLTIQRTQQEDSAVYLCASSFTGSVYEQYFGPGTRLTVT.

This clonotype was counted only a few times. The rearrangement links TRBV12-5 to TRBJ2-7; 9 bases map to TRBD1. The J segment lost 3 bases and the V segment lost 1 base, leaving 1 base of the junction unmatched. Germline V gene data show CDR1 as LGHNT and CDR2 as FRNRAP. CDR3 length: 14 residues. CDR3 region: CASGLDRGRYEQYF. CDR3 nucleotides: TGTGCTAGTGGTTTGGACAGGGGGCGCTACGAGCAGTACTTC.

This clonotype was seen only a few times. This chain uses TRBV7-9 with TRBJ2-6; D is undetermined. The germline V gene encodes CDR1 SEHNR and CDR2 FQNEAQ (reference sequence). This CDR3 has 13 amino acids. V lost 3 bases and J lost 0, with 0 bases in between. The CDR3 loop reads CASSFSGANVLTF. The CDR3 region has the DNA TGTGCCAGCAGCTTCTCTGGGGCCAACGTCCTGACTTTC.

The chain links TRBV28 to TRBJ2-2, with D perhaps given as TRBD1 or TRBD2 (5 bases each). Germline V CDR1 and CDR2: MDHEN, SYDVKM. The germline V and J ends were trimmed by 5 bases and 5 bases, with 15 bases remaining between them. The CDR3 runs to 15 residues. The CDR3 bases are TGTGCCAGCAGTCCTGGGGGTCGTGAAACCGGGGAGCTGTTTTTT. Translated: CASSPGGRETGELFF.

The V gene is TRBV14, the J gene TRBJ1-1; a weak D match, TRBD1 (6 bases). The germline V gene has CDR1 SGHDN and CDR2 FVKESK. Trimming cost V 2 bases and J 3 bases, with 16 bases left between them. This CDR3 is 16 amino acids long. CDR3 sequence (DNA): TGTGCCAGCAGCCAATTTATCAGGGGCCACTACACTGAAGCTTTCTTT. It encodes CASSQFIRGHYTEAFF. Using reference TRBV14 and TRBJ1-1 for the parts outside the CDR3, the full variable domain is EAGVTQFPSHSVIEKGQTVTLRCDPISGHDNLYWYRRVMGKEIKFLLHFVKESKQDESGMPNNRFLAERTGGTYSTLKVQPAELEDSGVYFCASSQFIRGHYTEAFFGQGTRLTVV.

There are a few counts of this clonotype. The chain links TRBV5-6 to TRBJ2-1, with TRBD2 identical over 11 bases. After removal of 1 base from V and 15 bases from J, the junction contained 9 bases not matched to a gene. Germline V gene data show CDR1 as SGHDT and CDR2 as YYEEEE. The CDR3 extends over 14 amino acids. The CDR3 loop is CASSLLAGGRYGFF. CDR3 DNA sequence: TGTGCCAGCAGCTTGTTAGCGGGAGGGCGTTATGGGTTCTTC.

This CDR3 is CASSLGQTLYGYTF. The CDR3 nucleotides read TGTGCCAGCAGCTTAGGACAGACTCTCTATGGCTACACCTTC. V is TRBV11-2 and J is TRBJ1-2, with a tentative D call TRBD1 (5 bases). V lost 1 base to trimming and J lost 4 bases, with 10 bases between them. CDR1 SGHAT and CDR2 FQNNGV come from the germline V gene. The length of the CDR3 is 14 residues.